The 18 T cell receptor beta chains below come from one sample, sequenced in a study of CD8 T cells in Susac syndrome. The RNA input was about 0.45 to 1 ug, and it was reverse transcribed with random hexamers. Via MiXCR, TCRdb re-called the immunoSEQ multiplex PCR reads, giving one row per CDR3 protein. The sample includes roughly 300,000 distinct CDR3 sequences, 85% of them seen just once. Sequencing used CD8+ T cells from PBMCs. The receptors derive from a human donor with multiple sclerosis.

In the case of this clonotype: One junction end disagrees with the germline gene, perhaps due to a read error. This chain joins TRBV7-7 and TRBJ2-7; 7 nucleotides align to TRBD2. The CDR3 loop spans 15 amino acids. CDR1 is SSHAT, CDR2 FNYEAQ, per germline (reference sequence). The chain's CDR3 is CASSLEGGGAYEQYF. In DNA, the CDR3 is TGTGCTAGCAGCTTAGAAGGCGGGGGAGCCTACGAGCAGTACTTC.

V is TRBV27 and J is TRBJ2-1, with a possible D match to TRBD1 (6 bases). The CDR3 covers 12 residues. The ends were cut back, 5 bases at V and 9 bases at J, with 11 bases in the middle. CDR1 is MNHEY and CDR2 is SMNVEV in the germline V gene (reference sequence). The CDR3: CASSQQGSEQFF. The CDR3 DNA follows: TGTGCCAGCAGTCAACAGGGAAGTGAGCAGTTCTTC.

V gene TRBV11-2 combines with J gene TRBJ2-1; D ambiguous. V was clipped by 0 bases and J by 6 bases, with 6 bases between them. From germline, CDR1 is SGHAT and CDR2 FQNNGV. The CDR3 spans 13 residues. The chain's CDR3 is CASSLDLGNEQFF. The CDR3 coding sequence is TGTGCCAGCAGCTTAGATCTCGGCAATGAGCAGTTCTTC.

V gene TRBV24-1 combines with J gene TRBJ1-5, with 8 positions matching TRBD1. V lost 3 bases, J lost 7 bases, and 7 bases stayed unmatched. The germline V gene has CDR1 KGHDR and CDR2 SFDVKD. The CDR3 contains 15 residues. The CDR3 is CATSDTGGLGQPQHF. The CDR3 bases are TGTGCCACCAGTGATACAGGGGGATTGGGACAGCCCCAGCATTTT.

The chain combines TRBV9 with TRBJ2-1, with D unclear. From germline, CDR1 is SGDLS and CDR2 YYNGEE. Trimming removed 1 base from V and 0 bases from J, with 14 bases in between. The CDR3 consists of 17 residues. In nucleotides, the CDR3 is TGTGCCAGCAGCGTAAGTTTTATCGGGTCCTCCTACAATGAGCAGTTCTTC. Encoded protein: CASSVSFIGSSYNEQFF. Full variable domain (remainder filled in from reference TRBV9 and TRBJ2-1): DSGVTQTPKHLITATGQRVTLRCSPRSGDLSVYWYQQSLDQGLQFLIQYYNGEERAKGNILERFSAQQFPDLHSELNLSSLELGDSALYFCASSVSFIGSSYNEQFFGPGTRLTVL.

This chain connects TRBV4-1 to TRBJ2-4; 7 nucleotides match TRBD1. This CDR3 has 18 amino acids. Germline V gene sequence: CDR1 MGHRA, CDR2 YSYEKL. J was trimmed by 3 bases and V by 3 bases; bases with no gene match: 14. CDR3 sequence (DNA): TGCGCCAGCAGCCAGGAAGGAGGCAATGACAGGGTCAAAAACATTCAGTACTTC. Translated: CASSQEGGNDRVKNIQYF.

The chain employs TRBV20-1 and TRBJ2-1; tentatively, D is TRBD1 (6 bases). The V gene's germline CDR1 is DFQATT and CDR2 SNEGSKA (reference sequence). Trimming left V 0 bases short and J 2 bases short, with 14 bases between. There are 16 residues in the CDR3. For the CDR3, the DNA is TGCAGTGCTAGAGAAGGGGGACGGAGCGCCTACAATGAGCAGTTCTTC. Protein sequence: CSAREGGRSAYNEQFF.

The chain recombines TRBV5-1 with TRBJ2-7, with D perhaps given as TRBD1 or TRBD2 (5 bases each). Trimming took off 3 bases at V and 5 bases at J, with 15 bases between the two ends. This CDR3 has 14 amino acids. Germline CDR1 and CDR2: SGHRS and YFSETQ. Here the CDR3 reads CASSSGSQGDEQYF. DNA for the CDR3: TGCGCCAGCAGCTCGGGGTCTCAAGGGGACGAGCAGTACTTC.

This clonotype has only a few counts. The chain couples TRBV15 to TRBJ2-7, with D unresolved. Germline V gene sequence: CDR1 LNHNV, CDR2 YYDKDF (reference sequence). The CDR3 has 16 residues. V shed 0 bases and J shed 3 bases, with 15 bases lying between them. CDR3 nucleotides: TGTGCCACCAGCAGAGATGCGGAGACATACAACTACGAGCAGTACTTC. Translated, it gives CATSRDAETYNYEQYF.

The chain joins TRBV7-9 to TRBJ1-5, with D possibly TRBD1 on 6 matching bases. The V gene lost 3 bases and the J gene lost 5 bases, with 17 bases spanning the gap. This CDR3 is built from 16 residues. Germline CDR1 SEHNR, CDR2 FQNEAQ (reference sequence). The DNA of the CDR3 is TGTGCCAGCAGCTTGTCTCAGGGGTTCGTATATCAGCCCCAGCATTTT. This translates into CASSLSQGFVYQPQHF.

This clonotype was observed once. The rearrangement links TRBV27 to TRBJ2-7; 10 bases align to TRBD2. The J segment lost 2 bases and the V segment lost 4 bases, leaving 8 bases of the junction unmatched. The CDR3 runs 16 residues. Germline V gene lookup returns CDR1 MNHEY and CDR2 SMNVEV (reference sequence). The CDR3 loop reads CASSYRTAGGPYEQYF. The CDR3 bases are TGTGCCAGCAGTTATCGGACAGCGGGAGGGCCCTACGAGCAGTACTTC.

This rearrangement joins TRBV29-1 to TRBJ1-2, with TRBD1 matching over 7 bases. V was pared by 2 bases and J by 4 bases, with 16 bases of the junction left unmatched. This CDR3 has 17 amino acids. Germline V gene sequence: CDR1 SQVTM, CDR2 ANQGSEA. The CDR3 coding sequence is TGCAGCGTTGAAACCCGCCGACAGTTACAGGGGAGCTATGGCTACACCTTC. Residues: CSVETRRQLQGSYGYTF.

The rearrangement joins TRBV4-1 to TRBJ2-3, with 9 bases fitting TRBD2. With V trimmed by 4 bases and J by 4 bases, 3 bases remained unmatched. Looked up from germline, CDR1 is MGHRA and CDR2 is YSYEKL. The CDR3 consists of 14 residues. This CDR3 is CASSRTSAADTQYF. CDR3 DNA sequence: TGCGCCAGCAGCCGGACTAGCGCCGCAGATACGCAGTATTTT.

The V and J genes are TRBV29-1 and TRBJ1-2; D unclear. CDR1 and CDR2 (germline): SQVTM, ANQGSEA. V was pared by 6 bases and J by 8 bases, with 16 bases between. The CDR3 has 12 amino acids. CDR3 nucleotides: TGCAGCGTCGACCGAGGTGTGAAAGGCTACACCTTC. Amino acid sequence: CSVDRGVKGYTF.

This chain uses TRBV7-6 with TRBJ2-5; 8 positions match TRBD1. The J segment lost 1 base and the V segment lost 5 bases, leaving 9 bases of the junction unmatched. Per the germline V gene, CDR1 is SGHVS and CDR2 is FNYEAQ. The length of the CDR3 is 16 residues. CDR3 residues: CASSPRDRTAQETQYF. Written as DNA, the CDR3 is TGTGCCAGCAGCCCAAGGGACAGGACAGCCCAAGAGACCCAGTACTTC.

The rearrangement joins TRBV24-1 to TRBJ2-5; TRBD2 aligns across 8 bases. With V trimmed by 3 bases and J by 1 base, 6 bases remained unmatched. Germline assignment: CDR1 KGHDR and CDR2 SFDVKD. The CDR3 consists of 16 residues. The CDR3 DNA follows: TGTGCCACCAGTGATCCCTATAGCGGGGCCCAAGAGACCCAGTACTTC. Protein product: CATSDPYSGAQETQYF.

The CDR3 sequence is CASSLGALEFF. For the CDR3, the DNA is TGTGCCAGCAGCTTAGGCGCACTGGAGTTCTTC. The rearrangement uses TRBV7-9 and TRBJ2-1; D not resolved. This CDR3 is 11 amino acids long. V was cut by 1 base and J by 14 bases, with 9 bases left in between. Germline V CDR1 and CDR2: SEHNR, FQNEAQ (reference sequence). The variable domain in full, with the rest retrieved from reference TRBV7-9 and TRBJ2-1, is DTGVSQNPRHKITKRGQNVTFRCDPISEHNRLYWYRQTLGQGPEFLTYFQNEAQLEKSRLLSDRFSAERPKGSFSTLEIQRTEQGDSAMYLCASSLGALEFFGPGTRLTVL.

This clonotype showed up just once. The chain joins TRBV2 to TRBJ2-1; D may be TRBD2 (6 bases). The CDR3 extends over 18 amino acids. Germline V CDR1 and CDR2: SNHLY, FYNNEI. V dropped 0 bases and J dropped 5 bases, with 20 bases sitting between them. The CDR3 reads CASSEAYDSGGRDNEQFF. In DNA, the CDR3 is TGTGCCAGCAGTGAAGCGTACGACTCTGGGGGGAGAGACAATGAGCAGTTCTTC.